This TCR beta chain was sequenced for a study of T cells in women clearing cervical HPV infection. In the study overall: Cases' blood sampling followed lesion detection by median approximately 150 days (90 to 200). General observations from the study: Richness plus V gene abundances separated cases from controls with AUC 0.65 to 0.85.

Average input was roughly 1,200 ng genomic DNA for immunoSEQ TCR beta CDR3 amplification. The method was immunoSEQ multiplex PCR; TCRdb's version includes in-frame clones alone and lacks a portion of them. In total, the table holds about 22,000 clones. By frequency, this clone registers medium-sized. Its matching antigen is unknown. Coverage ceases 3 residues before the CDR3 finishes, and the germline J gene fills in the end. Germline V CDR1 and CDR2: MGHRA, YSYEKL. The CDR3 extends over 16 amino acids. The junction had 14 bases not matched to a gene; V was cut back by 7 bases and J by 3 bases. The source material was blood buffy coat. The receptor was isolated from a woman aged 18-70 years with a cervical HPV16 infection that either progressed to CIN3+ or cleared (not recorded which). The rearrangement joins TRBV4-1 to TRBJ1-1, with 7 bases identical to TRBD1. The sequenced CDR3 bases are TGCGCCAGCACTCTAAGACGGGGCAGGGGGGACACTGAA. Translating it yields CASTLRRGRGDTE. In full, the CDR3 is CASTLRRGRGDTEAFF.